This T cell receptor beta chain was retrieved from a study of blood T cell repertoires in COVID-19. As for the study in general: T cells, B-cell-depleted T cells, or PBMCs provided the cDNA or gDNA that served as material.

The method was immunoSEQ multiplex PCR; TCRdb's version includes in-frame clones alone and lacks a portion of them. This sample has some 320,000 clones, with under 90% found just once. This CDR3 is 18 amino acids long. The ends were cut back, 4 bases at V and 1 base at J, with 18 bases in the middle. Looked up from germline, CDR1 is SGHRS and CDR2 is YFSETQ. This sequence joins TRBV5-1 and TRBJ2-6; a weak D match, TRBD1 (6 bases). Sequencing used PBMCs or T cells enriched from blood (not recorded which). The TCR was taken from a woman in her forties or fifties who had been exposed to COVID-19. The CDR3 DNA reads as TGCGCCAGCAGCCGAGAGGACAGCTTCCTTTCTGGGGCCAACGTCCTGACTTTC. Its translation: CASSREDSFLSGANVLTF.